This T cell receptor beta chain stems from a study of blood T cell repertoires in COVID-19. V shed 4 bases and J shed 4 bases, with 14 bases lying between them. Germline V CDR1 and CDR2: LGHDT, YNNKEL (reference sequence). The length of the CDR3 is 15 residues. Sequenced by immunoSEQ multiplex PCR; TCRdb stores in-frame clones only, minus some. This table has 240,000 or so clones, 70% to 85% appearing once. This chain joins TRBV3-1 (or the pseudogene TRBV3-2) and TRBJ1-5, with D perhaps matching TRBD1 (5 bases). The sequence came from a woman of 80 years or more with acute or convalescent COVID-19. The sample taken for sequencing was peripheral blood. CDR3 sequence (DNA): TGTGCCAGCAGCCTTGGGCAGGGCCGGAATCAGCCCCAGCATTTT. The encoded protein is CASSLGQGRNQPQHF.